The entry below describes one T cell receptor (beta chain). Its antigen is not known. These data are taken from a study of beta chain features in type 1 diabetes. Study observations and caveats: Among patients with Type 1 diabetes, TCRB CDR3s were moderately but significantly shorter in every one of the four CD4+ subsets. Individuals with type 1 diabetes displayed fewer insertions and more deletions at VDJ junctions.

Trimming took 5 bases from V and 4 from J; bases not matched to a gene: 6. In germline, CDR1 is SGHRS, CDR2 YFSETQ. This CDR3 is 13 amino acids long. Reverse transcription of all isolated RNA meant that expressed TCRB transcripts were sequenced. Using immunoSEQ multiplex PCR, the repertoire was profiled, and TCRdb retains in-frame clones only, with some absent. The repertoire holds around 280,000 clones, with 15% as singletons. Populations obtained by sorting all exceeded 95% purity. The material sequenced was naive CD4+ T cells from blood. The gene calls are TRBV5-1 and TRBJ2-7; 7 bases are shared with TRBD1. The TCR was taken from a man aged 18 to 30 with type 1 diabetes. CDR3 sequence: CASRTTGSYEQYF. The CDR3 coding sequence is TGCGCCAGCAGGACGACAGGGTCTTACGAGCAGTACTTC.